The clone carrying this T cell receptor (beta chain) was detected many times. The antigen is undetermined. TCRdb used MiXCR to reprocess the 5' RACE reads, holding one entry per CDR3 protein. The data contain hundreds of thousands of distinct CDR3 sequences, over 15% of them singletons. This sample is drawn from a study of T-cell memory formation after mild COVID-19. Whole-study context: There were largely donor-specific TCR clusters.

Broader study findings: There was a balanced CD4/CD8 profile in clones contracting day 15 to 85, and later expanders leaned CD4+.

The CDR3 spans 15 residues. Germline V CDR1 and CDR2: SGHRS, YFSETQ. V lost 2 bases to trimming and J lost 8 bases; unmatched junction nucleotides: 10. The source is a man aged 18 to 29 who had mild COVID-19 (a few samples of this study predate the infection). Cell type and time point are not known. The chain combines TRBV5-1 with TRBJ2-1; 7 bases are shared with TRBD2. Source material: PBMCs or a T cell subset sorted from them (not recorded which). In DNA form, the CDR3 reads TGCGCCAGCAGCTTAAGGTTGGGGGGGAAGGATGAGCAGTTCTTC. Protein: CASSLRLGGKDEQFF. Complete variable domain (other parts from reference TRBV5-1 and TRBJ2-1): KAGVTQTPRYLIKTRGQQVTLSCSPISGHRSVSWYQQTPGQGLQFLFEYFSETQRNKGNFPGRFSGRQFSNSRSEMNVSTLELGDSALYLCASSLRLGGKDEQFFGPGTRLTVL.